The sample holds a few counts of the clone carrying this TCR beta chain. The antigen remains undetermined. The total RNA that was extracted per sample amounted to at least 6 micrograms. The data originate from a study of blood T cells in healthy people across ages. Primed by a sample-barcoded 5' primer and a J-beta primer mix, a second PCR proceeded for 7 to 11 cycles. A template-switch adaptor that had 12 random nucleotides put a tag on each cDNA molecule. TCRdb passed the 5' RACE reads through MiXCR, listing each CDR3 protein once. The sample yields about 730,000 distinct CDR3 sequences, roughly two fifths seen once. The germline V gene has CDR1 KGHDR and CDR2 SFDVKD. V lost 10 bases, J lost 7 bases, and 16 bases lay in between. The CDR3 spans 12 residues. General study points: Naive and antigen-experienced cells could not be conclusively compared, given unsorted PBMCs. Among T cells, TCR beta diversity per million cells dropped roughly linearly as age rose.

V usage is TRBV24-1 and J usage is TRBJ2-7, with a possible D match to TRBD1 (5 bases). The sample comprised blood. This TCR was recovered from a woman in her fifties or sixties in good health. CDR3 nucleotides: TGTGCCACTAGGGGCTATTACAATGAGCAGTACTTC. It codes for CATRGYYNEQYF.